The clone carrying this T cell receptor beta chain was observed a few times. Antigen specificity is unknown. This entry is derived from a study of cytomegalovirus exposure and HLA in healthy donors. The study, taken as a whole, reports: By a later analysis, the bulk of CMV-associated TCR beta chains appeared HLA-restricted. CMV serostatus was the only immune exposure information that was available. Most TCR sequences were seen very rarely across donors, but some public TCRs occurred in many.

Trimming left V 6 bases short and J 0 bases short, with 11 bases between. The CDR3 contains 15 residues. Germline CDR1 reads MNHEY; CDR2 reads SMNVEV (reference sequence). Primers: 60 Vbeta forward and 13 Jbeta reverse. Produced via immunoSEQ multiplex PCR; TCRdb's table is partial and in-frame only. The sample has about 220,000 clones; roughly 80% are singletons. The sequenced sample was PBMCs. The rearrangement joins TRBV27 to TRBJ1-4; D is undetermined. This receptor was obtained from a woman aged 40 to 50 in good health and CMV-seropositive. As DNA, the CDR3 is TGTGCCAGCAGCCCCCTCCGGGCAACTAATGAAAAACTGTTTTTT. Amino acid sequence: CASSPLRATNEKLFF. The full variable domain, completed using reference TRBV27 and TRBJ1-4, is EAQVTQNPRYLITVTGKKLTVTCSQNMNHEYMSWYRQDPGLGLRQIYYSMNVEVTDKGDVPEGYKVSRKEKRNFPLILESPSPNQTSLYFCASSPLRATNEKLFFGSGTQLSVL.